Listed below are T cell receptor beta chains from one sample, sequenced in a study of blood T cell repertoires in COVID-19. This table comes from immunoSEQ multiplex PCR, and its TCRdb copy is limited to in-frame clones, with some not included. The sample holds around 200,000 clones; around 87% are singletons and the top ten take nearly 2.5%. Sequenced material: peripheral blood. The source of these receptors is a man aged 40-49 years with active or convalescent COVID-19. Both conserved end residues are trimmed from each CDR3. Each record gives: CDR3 protein, V gene, J gene.

ASSPTPLGEQF	TRBV7-2	TRBJ2-1
ASSWDRAGDIQY	TRBV2	TRBJ2-4
ASSHTGDYGYT	TRBV13	TRBJ1-2
ASSSQTGVYEQY	TRBV7-2	TRBJ2-7
ASSSGTSNQPQH	TRBV5-5	TRBJ1-5
ASSRTGTGDGYT	TRBV5-6	TRBJ1-2
ASSLSAGTVNSPLH	TRBV18	TRBJ1-6
ASSYLKIRGTEAF	TRBV6-5	TRBJ1-1
ASSAQGTGRWETQY	TRBV9	TRBJ2-5
ASSQARNYGYT	TRBV3-1/TRBV3-2	TRBJ1-2
ASTPRWGGGGSDTQY	TRBV19	TRBJ2-3
ASSPDEVYGYT	TRBV18	TRBJ1-2
ASSLDRAQETQY	TRBV5-1	TRBJ2-5
ASSFRLAGELGPHEQF	TRBV11-2	TRBJ2-1
ASTLGGIDEQY	TRBV2	TRBJ2-7
ASSPIQGDEQY	TRBV18	TRBJ2-7
ASSESDSGKYNEQF	TRBV10-1	TRBJ2-1
ASSQVLDSREKLF	TRBV4-1	TRBJ1-4
ASRLTGANVLT	TRBV5-4	TRBJ2-6
ASSTRQGGPNYGYT	TRBV9	TRBJ1-2
SSSGNTDTQY	TRBV29-1	TRBJ2-3
ASSVTAWTGESYGYT	TRBV6-1	TRBJ1-2
ASSAGLFYEQY	TRBV10-2	TRBJ2-7
ASSPNRPYLNTEAF	TRBV18	TRBJ1-1
ASSVASGNTIY	TRBV19	TRBJ1-3
ASSLAGGETQY	TRBV5-4	TRBJ2-5
ASSQDVGTSGGGTQY	TRBV14	TRBJ2-3
ASSVDPRPNRVTTEAF	TRBV9	TRBJ1-1
ASSQDRRTGDGYT	TRBV4-2	TRBJ1-2
ASSTRTGSGNQPQH	TRBV5-6	TRBJ1-5
ASRGTRNTIY	TRBV2	TRBJ1-3